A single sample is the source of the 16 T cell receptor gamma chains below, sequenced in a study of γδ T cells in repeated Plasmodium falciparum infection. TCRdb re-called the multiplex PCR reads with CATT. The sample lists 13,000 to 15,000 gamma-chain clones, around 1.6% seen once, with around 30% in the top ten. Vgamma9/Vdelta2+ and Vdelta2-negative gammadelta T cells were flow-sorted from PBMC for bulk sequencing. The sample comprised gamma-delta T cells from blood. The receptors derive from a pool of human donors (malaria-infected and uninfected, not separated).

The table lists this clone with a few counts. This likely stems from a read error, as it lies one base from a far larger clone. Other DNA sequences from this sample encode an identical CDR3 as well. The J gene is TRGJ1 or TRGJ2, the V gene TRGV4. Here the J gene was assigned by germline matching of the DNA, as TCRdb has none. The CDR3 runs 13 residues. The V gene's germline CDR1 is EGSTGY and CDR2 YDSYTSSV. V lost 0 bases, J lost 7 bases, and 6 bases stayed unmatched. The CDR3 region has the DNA TGTGCCACCTGGGATGGGCTGTGCTATAAGAAACTCTTT. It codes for CATWDGLCYKKLF.

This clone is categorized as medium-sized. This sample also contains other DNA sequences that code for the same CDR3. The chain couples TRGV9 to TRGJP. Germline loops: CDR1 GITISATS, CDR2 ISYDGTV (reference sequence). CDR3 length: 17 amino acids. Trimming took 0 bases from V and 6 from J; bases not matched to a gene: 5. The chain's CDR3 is CALWEVHGELGKKIKVF. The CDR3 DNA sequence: TGTGCCTTGTGGGAGGTGCACGGAGAGTTGGGCAAAAAAATCAAGGTATTT.

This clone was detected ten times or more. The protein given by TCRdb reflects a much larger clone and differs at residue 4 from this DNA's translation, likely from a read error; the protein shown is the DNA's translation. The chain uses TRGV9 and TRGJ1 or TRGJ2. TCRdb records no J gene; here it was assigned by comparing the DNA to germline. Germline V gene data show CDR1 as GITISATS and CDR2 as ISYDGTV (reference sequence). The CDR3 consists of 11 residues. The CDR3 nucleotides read TGTGCCTTGCGGGAGCTTTTCCAGAAACTCTTT. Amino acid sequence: CALRELFQKLF.

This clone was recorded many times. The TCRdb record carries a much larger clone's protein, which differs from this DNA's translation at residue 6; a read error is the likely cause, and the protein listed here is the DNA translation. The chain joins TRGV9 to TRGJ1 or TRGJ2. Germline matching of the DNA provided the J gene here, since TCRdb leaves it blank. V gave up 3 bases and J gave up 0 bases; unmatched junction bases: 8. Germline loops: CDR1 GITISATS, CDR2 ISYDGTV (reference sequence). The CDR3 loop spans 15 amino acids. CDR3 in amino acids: CALWEIPRNYYKKLF. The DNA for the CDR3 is TGTGCCTTGTGGGAGATTCCCCGGAATTATTATAAGAAACTCTTT.

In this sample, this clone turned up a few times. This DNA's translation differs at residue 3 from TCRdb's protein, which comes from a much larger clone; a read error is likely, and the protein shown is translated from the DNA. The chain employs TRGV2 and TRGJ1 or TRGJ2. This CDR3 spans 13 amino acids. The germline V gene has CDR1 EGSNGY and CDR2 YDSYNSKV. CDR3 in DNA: TGTGCCTCCTGGGACGCTCGGGGTTATAAGAAACTCTTT. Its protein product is CASWDARGYKKLF.

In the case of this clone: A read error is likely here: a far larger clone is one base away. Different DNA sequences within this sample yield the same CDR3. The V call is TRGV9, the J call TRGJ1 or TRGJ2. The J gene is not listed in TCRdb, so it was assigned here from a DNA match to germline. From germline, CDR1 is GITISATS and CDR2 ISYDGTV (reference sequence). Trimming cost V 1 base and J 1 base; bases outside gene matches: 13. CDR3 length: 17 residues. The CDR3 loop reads CALWEVPPSENYYKKLF. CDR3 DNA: TGTGCCTTGTGGGAGGTTCCTCCATCAGAAAATTATTATAAGAAACTCTTT.

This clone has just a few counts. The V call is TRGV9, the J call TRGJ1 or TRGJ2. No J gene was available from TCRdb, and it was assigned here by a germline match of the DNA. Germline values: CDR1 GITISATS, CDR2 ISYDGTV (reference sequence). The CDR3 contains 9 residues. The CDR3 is CARPYKKLF. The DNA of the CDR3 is TGTGCGAGGCCTTATAAGAAACTCTTT.

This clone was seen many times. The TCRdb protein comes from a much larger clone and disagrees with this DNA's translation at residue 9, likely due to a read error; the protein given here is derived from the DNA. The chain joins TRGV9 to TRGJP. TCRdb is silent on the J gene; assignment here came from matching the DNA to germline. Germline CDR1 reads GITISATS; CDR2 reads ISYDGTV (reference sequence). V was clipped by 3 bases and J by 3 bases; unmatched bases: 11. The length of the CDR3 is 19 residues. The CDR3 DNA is TGTGCCTTGTGGGAGCAAACAAACAAGCAAGAGTTGGGCAAAAAAATCAAGGTATTT. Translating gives CALWEQTNKQELGKKIKVF.

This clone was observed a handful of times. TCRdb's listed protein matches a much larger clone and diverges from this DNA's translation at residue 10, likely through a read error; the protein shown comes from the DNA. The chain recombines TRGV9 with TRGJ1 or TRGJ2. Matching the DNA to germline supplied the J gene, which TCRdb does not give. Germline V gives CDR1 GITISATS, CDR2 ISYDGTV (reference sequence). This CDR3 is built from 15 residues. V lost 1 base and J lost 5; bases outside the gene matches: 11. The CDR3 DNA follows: TGTGCCTTGTGGGAGGTAGGATTATTGAATTATAAGAAACTCTTT. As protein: CALWEVGLLNYKKLF.

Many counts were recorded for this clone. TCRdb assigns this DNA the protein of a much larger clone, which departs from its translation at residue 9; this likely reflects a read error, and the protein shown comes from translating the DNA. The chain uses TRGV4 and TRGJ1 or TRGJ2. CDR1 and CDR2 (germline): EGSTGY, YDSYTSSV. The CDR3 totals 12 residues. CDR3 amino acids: CATWDVNYRKLF. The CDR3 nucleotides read TGTGCCACCTGGGATGTTAACTATAGGAAACTCTTT.

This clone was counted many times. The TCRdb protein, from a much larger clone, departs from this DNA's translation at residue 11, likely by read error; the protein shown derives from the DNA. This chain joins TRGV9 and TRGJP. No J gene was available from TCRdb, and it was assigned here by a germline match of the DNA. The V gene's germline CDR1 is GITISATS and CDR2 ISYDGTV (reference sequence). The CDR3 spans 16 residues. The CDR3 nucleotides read TGTGCCTTGTGGGAGCTCCGGGAGTTGGGCGAAAAAATCAAGGTATTT. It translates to CALWELRELGEKIKVF.

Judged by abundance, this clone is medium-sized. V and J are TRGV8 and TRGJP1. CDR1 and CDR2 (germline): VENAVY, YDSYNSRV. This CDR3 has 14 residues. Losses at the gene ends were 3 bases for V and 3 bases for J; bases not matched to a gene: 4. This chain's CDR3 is CATWDSATGWFKIF. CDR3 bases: TGTGCCACCTGGGATTCAGCCACTGGTTGGTTCAAGATATTT.

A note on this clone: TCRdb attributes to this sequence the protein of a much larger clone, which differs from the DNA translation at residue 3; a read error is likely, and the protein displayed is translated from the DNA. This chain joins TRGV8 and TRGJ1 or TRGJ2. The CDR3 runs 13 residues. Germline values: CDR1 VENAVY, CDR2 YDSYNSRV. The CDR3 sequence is CASWNPPGYKKLF. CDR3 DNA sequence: TGTGCCTCCTGGAACCCCCCCGGTTATAAGAAACTCTTT.

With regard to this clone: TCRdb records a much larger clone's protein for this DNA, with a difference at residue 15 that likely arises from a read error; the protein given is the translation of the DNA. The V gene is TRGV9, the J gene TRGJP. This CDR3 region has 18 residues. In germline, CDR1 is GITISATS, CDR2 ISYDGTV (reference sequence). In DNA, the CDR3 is TGTGCCTTGTGGGAGGTGTCCCCTCAAGAGTTGGGCAAAAAAAACAAGGTATTT. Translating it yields CALWEVSPQELGKKNKVF.

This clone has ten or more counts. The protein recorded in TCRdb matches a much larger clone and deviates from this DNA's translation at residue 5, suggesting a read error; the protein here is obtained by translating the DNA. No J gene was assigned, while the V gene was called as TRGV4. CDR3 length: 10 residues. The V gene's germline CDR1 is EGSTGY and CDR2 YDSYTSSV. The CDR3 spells CATWVHGLVF. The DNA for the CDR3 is TGTGCCACCTGGGTACACGGTTTGGTCTTT.

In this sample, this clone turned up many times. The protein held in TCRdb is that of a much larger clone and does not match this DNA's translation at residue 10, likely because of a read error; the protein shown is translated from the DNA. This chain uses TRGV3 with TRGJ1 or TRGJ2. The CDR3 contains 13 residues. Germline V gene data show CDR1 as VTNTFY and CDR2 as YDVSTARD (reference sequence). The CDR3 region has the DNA TGTGCCACCTGGGACACCAATTATTATAGGAAACTCTTT. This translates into CATWDTNYYRKLF.